The clone carrying this TCR beta chain occurred a few times. The data originate from a study of identical twins. Each cDNA held unique molecular identifiers, and template switching gave it a universal primer site. TCRdb re-derived calls from the 5' RACE reads in MiXCR, one entry per CDR3 protein. This sample has 500,000 or so distinct CDR3 sequences; roughly a fifth occur once, and the top ten carry around 1%. The ends lost 4 bases at V and 8 bases at J; junction bases unmatched: 5. This CDR3 spans 13 amino acids. CDR1 and CDR2 from the germline V gene are ENHRY and SYGVKD. The same sample was also used in a study of T cells expressing NK-cell markers. That work contributes: Sorting was restricted to alpha-beta TCR T cells by an anti-gamma-delta TCR antibody in several experiments. Topping the CD3+CD56-NKG2C+ fraction as well were these clonotypes, in a few donors. Uncertainty persisted over the HCMV specificity of expanded NKG2C+ T cell clones.

The TCR was taken from a woman younger than 30 in good health. V and J are TRBV10-3 and TRBJ1-3, with 7 bases lining up with TRBD1. The sample taken for sequencing was CD4+ T cells sorted from blood. The CDR3 coding sequence is TGTGCCATCAGTGGACAGGGATTACACACCATATATTTT. This translates into CAISGQGLHTIYF.